This T cell receptor (beta chain) came from a study of shared clonotypes between healthy human individuals. Whole-study results and caveats: Sequencing depth was expected to influence donor clonotype sharing.

In regard to this clone: Its antigen is currently unknown. A far larger clone is only one base removed, so a read error is likely.

Deep was the level used in running the assay. With ten immunoSEQ deep assay plates, unsorted PBMC DNA underwent sequencing. TCRdb keeps only in-frame clones here, not all; method: immunoSEQ multiplex PCR. Of approximately 470,000 clones in the sample, approximately 82% were seen once. Germline CDR1 reads SNHLY; CDR2 reads FYNNEI. This CDR3 has 12 amino acids. V was trimmed by 7 bases and J by 8 bases, leaving 11 bases between them. Every donor was a Caucasian adult from Nashville, Tennessee. The source is a woman between 35 and 50 years old in good health. Some clones in this sample may be carry-over from other donors' samples. The specimen was PBMCs. This chain joins TRBV2 and TRBJ1-4; a possible D gene is TRBD1 (6 bases). Here the CDR3 DNA reads TGTGCCAGCATCCCAACAGGGGAAAAACTGTTTTTT. It codes for CASIPTGEKLFF.